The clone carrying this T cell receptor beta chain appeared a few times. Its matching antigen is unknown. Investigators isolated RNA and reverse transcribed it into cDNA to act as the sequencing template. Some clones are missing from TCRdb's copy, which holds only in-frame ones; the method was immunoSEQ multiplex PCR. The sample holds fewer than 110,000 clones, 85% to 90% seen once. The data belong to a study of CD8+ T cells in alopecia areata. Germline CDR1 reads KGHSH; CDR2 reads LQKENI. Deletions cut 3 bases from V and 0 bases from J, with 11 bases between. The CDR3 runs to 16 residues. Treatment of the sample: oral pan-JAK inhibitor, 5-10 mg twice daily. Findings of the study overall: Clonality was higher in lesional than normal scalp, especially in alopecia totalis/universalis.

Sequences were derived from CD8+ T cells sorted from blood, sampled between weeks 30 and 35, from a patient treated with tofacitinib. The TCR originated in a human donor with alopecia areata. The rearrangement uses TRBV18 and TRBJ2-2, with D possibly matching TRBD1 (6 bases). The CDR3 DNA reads TGTGCCAGCTCACCTTCAGGGGCTCCGAACACCGGGGAGCTGTTTTTT. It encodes CASSPSGAPNTGELFF.